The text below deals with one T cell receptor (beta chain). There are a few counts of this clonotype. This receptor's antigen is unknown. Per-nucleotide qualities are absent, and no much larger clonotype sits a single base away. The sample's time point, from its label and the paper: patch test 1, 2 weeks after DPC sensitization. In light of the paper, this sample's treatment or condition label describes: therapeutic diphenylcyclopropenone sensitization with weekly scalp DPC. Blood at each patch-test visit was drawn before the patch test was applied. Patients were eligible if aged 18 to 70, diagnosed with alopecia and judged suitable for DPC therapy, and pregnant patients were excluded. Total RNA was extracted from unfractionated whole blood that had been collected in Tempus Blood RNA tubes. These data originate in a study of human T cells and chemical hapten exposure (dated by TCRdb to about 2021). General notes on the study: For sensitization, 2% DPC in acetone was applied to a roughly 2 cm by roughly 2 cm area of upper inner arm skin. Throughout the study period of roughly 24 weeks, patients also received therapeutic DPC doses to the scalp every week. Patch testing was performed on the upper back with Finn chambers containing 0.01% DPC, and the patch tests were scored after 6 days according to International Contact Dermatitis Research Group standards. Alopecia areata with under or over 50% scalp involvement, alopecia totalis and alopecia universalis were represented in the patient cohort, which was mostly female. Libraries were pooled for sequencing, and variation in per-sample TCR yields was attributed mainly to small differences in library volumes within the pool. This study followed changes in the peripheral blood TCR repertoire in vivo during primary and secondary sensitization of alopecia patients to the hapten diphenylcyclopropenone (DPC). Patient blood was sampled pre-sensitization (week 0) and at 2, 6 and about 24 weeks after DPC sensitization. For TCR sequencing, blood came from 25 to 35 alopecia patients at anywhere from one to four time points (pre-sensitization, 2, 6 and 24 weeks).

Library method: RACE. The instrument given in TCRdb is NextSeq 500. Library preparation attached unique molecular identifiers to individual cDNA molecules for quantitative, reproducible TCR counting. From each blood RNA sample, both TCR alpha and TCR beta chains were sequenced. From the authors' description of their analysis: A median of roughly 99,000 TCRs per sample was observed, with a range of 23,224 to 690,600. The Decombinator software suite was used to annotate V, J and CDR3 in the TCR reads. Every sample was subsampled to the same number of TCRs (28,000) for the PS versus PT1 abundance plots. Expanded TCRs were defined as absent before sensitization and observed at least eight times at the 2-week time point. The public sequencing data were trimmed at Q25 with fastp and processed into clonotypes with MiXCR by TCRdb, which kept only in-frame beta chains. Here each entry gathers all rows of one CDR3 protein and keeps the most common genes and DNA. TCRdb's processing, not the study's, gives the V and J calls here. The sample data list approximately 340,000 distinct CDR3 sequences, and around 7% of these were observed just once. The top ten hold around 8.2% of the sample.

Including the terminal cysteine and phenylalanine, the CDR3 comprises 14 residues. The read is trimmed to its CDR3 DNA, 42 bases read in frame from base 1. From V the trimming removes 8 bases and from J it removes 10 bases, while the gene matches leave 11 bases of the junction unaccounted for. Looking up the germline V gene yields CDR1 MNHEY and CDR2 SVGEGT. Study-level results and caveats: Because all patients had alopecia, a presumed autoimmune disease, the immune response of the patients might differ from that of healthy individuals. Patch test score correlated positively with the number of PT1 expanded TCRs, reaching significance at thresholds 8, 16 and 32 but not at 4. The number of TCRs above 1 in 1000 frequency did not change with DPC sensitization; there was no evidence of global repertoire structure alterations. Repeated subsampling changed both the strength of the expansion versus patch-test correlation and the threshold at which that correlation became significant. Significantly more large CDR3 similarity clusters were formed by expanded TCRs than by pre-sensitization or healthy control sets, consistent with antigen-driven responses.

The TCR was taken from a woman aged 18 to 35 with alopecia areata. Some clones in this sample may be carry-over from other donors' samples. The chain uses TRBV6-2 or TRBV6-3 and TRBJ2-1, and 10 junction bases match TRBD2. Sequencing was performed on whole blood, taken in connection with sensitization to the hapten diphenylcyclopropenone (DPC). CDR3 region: CASREAGGSWEQFF. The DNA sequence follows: TGTGCCAGCCGGGAAGCGGGGGGGTCGTGGGAGCAGTTCTTC.